Given below is one T cell receptor (beta chain) in context. Antigen specificity is unknown. This specimen belongs to a study of T cell repertoires in cytomegalovirus infection. Study overall: TCR beta signatures that were public indicated CMV infection and matching HLA type. Whole-study findings and limits: HLA-C-restricted CMV clonotypes gave the most frequent clonotype in two of eight donors.

TCRdb processed the reads anew with MiXCR; each CDR3 protein has one entry. The sample shows fewer than 550,000 distinct CDR3 sequences, approximately 33% of them seen only once. The origin of this receptor is a human donor in good health (CMV status not recorded). Some clones in this sample may be carry-over from other donors' samples. The sample taken for sequencing was PBMCs.

CDR3 DNA sequence: TGTGCCATCAGTGAGTCGAACAGGGTCGACGAGCAGTACTTC. It codes for CAISESNRVDEQYF. This rearrangement joins TRBV10-3 to TRBJ2-7; tentative D call: TRBD1 (6 bases). V was cut by 0 bases and J by 5 bases, with 11 bases left in between. This CDR3 region has 14 residues. The germline V gene encodes CDR1 ENHRY and CDR2 SYGVKD.